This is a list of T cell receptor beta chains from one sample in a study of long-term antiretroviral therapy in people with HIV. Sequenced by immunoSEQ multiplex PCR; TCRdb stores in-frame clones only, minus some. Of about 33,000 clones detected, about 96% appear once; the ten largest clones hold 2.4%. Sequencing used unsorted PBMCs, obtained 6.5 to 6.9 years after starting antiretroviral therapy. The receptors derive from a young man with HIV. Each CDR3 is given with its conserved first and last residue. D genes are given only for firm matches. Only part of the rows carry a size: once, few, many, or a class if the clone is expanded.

cdr3_nt: TGTGCCAGCCAACAGGGGGCGCATGGGGAAGCTTTCTTT
cdr3_aa: CASQQGAHGEAFF
d_call: TRBD1
j_call: TRBJ1-1
v_call: TRBV6-5
clone_size: NA

cdr3_nt: TGTGCCAGCACCCGCGACCCCGGGACAGGGTTTGATCAGCCCCAGCATTTT
cdr3_aa: CASTRDPGTGFDQPQHF
d_call: TRBD1
j_call: TRBJ1-5
v_call: TRBV2
clone_size: NA

cdr3_nt: TGTGCCAGCAGCCGGAGGGCTAGCGGTCCTGAGGAGCAGTACTTC
cdr3_aa: CASSRRASGPEEQYF
d_call: TRBD2
j_call: TRBJ2-7
v_call: TRBV4-2
clone_size: NA

cdr3_nt: TGTGCCAGCAGCTTATACGACGGAAAACAGCAGAACACCGGGGAGCTGTTTTTT
cdr3_aa: CASSLYDGKQQNTGELFF
d_call: NA
j_call: TRBJ2-2
v_call: TRBV7-2
clone_size: NA

cdr3_nt: TGTGCCAGCAGCTTTAAGAGCACTGAAGCTTTCTTT
cdr3_aa: CASSFKSTEAFF
d_call: NA
j_call: TRBJ1-1
v_call: TRBV7-2
clone_size: NA

cdr3_nt: TGTGCCAGCAGTTTCCTCACTCCCCAGGGTTTAAGTAATCAGCCCCAGCATTTT
cdr3_aa: CASSFLTPQGLSNQPQHF
d_call: NA
j_call: TRBJ1-5
v_call: TRBV27
clone_size: NA

cdr3_nt: TGTGCCAGCAGCCCCACTAGCGGGGGGGCCGAGACGCAGTATTTT
cdr3_aa: CASSPTSGGAETQYF
d_call: TRBD2
j_call: TRBJ2-3
v_call: TRBV7-8
clone_size: NA

cdr3_nt: TGTGCCAGCAGCTTAAGGCGCCTAGTTACCACAGATACGCAGTATTTT
cdr3_aa: CASSLRRLVTTDTQYF
d_call: NA
j_call: TRBJ2-3
v_call: TRBV7-8
clone_size: NA

cdr3_nt: TGTGCCAGCAGCTTCAGCAGTAGCTACACCTTC
cdr3_aa: CASSFSSSYTF
d_call: NA
j_call: TRBJ1-2
v_call: TRBV7-9
clone_size: NA

cdr3_nt: TGTGCCAGTAGTATAGGAATGCAAAATATGAACACTGAAGCTTTCTTT
cdr3_aa: CASSIGMQNMNTEAFF
d_call: NA
j_call: TRBJ1-1
v_call: TRBV19
clone_size: NA

cdr3_nt: TGTGCCAGCAGTTATGGGGTACTCCAGAAAAATGAGCAGTTCTTC
cdr3_aa: CASSYGVLQKNEQFF
d_call: NA
j_call: TRBJ2-1
v_call: TRBV6-5
clone_size: once

cdr3_nt: TGTGCCAGCAGCCGACAGGGGGCCAGCGAGCAGTACTTC
cdr3_aa: CASSRQGASEQYF
d_call: TRBD1
j_call: TRBJ2-7
v_call: TRBV7-3
clone_size: NA

cdr3_nt: TGTGCCAGCTCACCAGGAGATAGGGCTGGAGAGACCCAGTACTTC
cdr3_aa: CASSPGDRAGETQYF
d_call: NA
j_call: TRBJ2-5
v_call: TRBV18
clone_size: NA

cdr3_nt: TGTGCCAGCAGCTTGTGGCCGGGGGGCTACGAGCAGTACTTC
cdr3_aa: CASSLWPGGYEQYF
d_call: TRBD2
j_call: TRBJ2-7
v_call: TRBV5-5
clone_size: NA

cdr3_nt: TGTGCCAGCAGCTTTTTGGATACGCAGTATTTT
cdr3_aa: CASSFLDTQYF
d_call: NA
j_call: TRBJ2-3
v_call: TRBV7-9
clone_size: NA

cdr3_nt: TGTGCCAGCACCACGACAGGCGGCTCTCTCTACGAGCAGTACTTC
cdr3_aa: CASTTTGGSLYEQYF
d_call: NA
j_call: TRBJ2-7
v_call: TRBV6-5
clone_size: NA

cdr3_nt: TGTGCCAGCAGTTTATCGGAGCGGAACTACGAGCAGTACTTC
cdr3_aa: CASSLSERNYEQYF
d_call: NA
j_call: TRBJ2-7
v_call: TRBV27
clone_size: NA

cdr3_nt: TGTGCCTGGAGTTTGGGGCGTGAGACCCAGTACTTC
cdr3_aa: CAWSLGRETQYF
d_call: NA
j_call: TRBJ2-5
v_call: TRBV30
clone_size: NA

cdr3_nt: TGCGCCAGCAGCCAAGTCGCCTCTGGAAACACCATATATTTT
cdr3_aa: CASSQVASGNTIYF
d_call: NA
j_call: TRBJ1-3
v_call: TRBV4-1
clone_size: NA

cdr3_nt: TGTGCCAGCAGTTACGGGCAGGGAAACGAGCAGTACTTC
cdr3_aa: CASSYGQGNEQYF
d_call: NA
j_call: TRBJ2-7
v_call: TRBV6-6
clone_size: NA

cdr3_nt: TGTGCCTGGAGTGTACAGGGTAGCTATGGCTACACCTTC
cdr3_aa: CAWSVQGSYGYTF
d_call: NA
j_call: TRBJ1-2
v_call: TRBV30
clone_size: NA

cdr3_nt: TGTGCCAGCAGCTCCACAGGGGGCGCTGGAAATGAGCAGTTCTTC
cdr3_aa: CASSSTGGAGNEQFF
d_call: TRBD1
j_call: TRBJ2-1
v_call: TRBV14
clone_size: NA

cdr3_nt: TGTGCCAGCAGCACGGAGGACAGGGACTACGAGCAGTACTTC
cdr3_aa: CASSTEDRDYEQYF
d_call: TRBD1
j_call: TRBJ2-7
v_call: TRBV5-4
clone_size: medium-sized

cdr3_nt: TGTGCCACCTCCGGACCTAATTTTGGAGAAAAACTGTTTTTT
cdr3_aa: CATSGPNFGEKLFF
d_call: NA
j_call: TRBJ1-4
v_call: TRBV6-1
clone_size: NA

cdr3_nt: TGTGCCAGCAGCAGAACTAGCGGGAGTCAGGGTGAGCAGTTCTTC
cdr3_aa: CASSRTSGSQGEQFF
d_call: TRBD2
j_call: TRBJ2-1
v_call: TRBV6-6
clone_size: NA

cdr3_nt: TGTGCTAGCAGCCACTCGGAGGTTCCGTACTACGAGCAGTACTTC
cdr3_aa: CASSHSEVPYYEQYF
d_call: NA
j_call: TRBJ2-7
v_call: TRBV7-7
clone_size: once

cdr3_nt: TGTGCCAGCAGCTTGGTTGGGATCGAGCAGTACTTC
cdr3_aa: CASSLVGIEQYF
d_call: NA
j_call: TRBJ2-7
v_call: TRBV13
clone_size: NA

cdr3_nt: TGCAGCGCTGGGGTCACTAGCGGGAGTGGTGAGCAGTACTTC
cdr3_aa: CSAGVTSGSGEQYF
d_call: TRBD2
j_call: TRBJ2-7
v_call: TRBV29-1
clone_size: NA

cdr3_nt: TGTGCCACCGAGTCGGGACCAAACACTGAAGCTTTCTTT
cdr3_aa: CATESGPNTEAFF
d_call: NA
j_call: TRBJ1-1
v_call: TRBV10-3
clone_size: NA

cdr3_nt: TGTGCCAGCAGCGGACCAGGGGGCGTGGGCTACGAGCAGTACTTC
cdr3_aa: CASSGPGGVGYEQYF
d_call: TRBD1
j_call: TRBJ2-7
v_call: TRBV11-2
clone_size: NA

cdr3_nt: TGCGCCAGCAGCCTTCATGGCCGCGAGCAGTACTTC
cdr3_aa: CASSLHGREQYF
d_call: NA
j_call: TRBJ2-7
v_call: TRBV4-3
clone_size: NA

cdr3_nt: TGTGCCATCAGGACGGGAGGAAGCGGGACACCAAACACTGAAGCTTTCTTT
cdr3_aa: CAIRTGGSGTPNTEAFF
d_call: NA
j_call: TRBJ1-1
v_call: TRBV10-3
clone_size: NA

cdr3_nt: TGTGCCAGCAGCTTGAGAGTTACTAGCGGATACAATGAGCAGTTCTTC
cdr3_aa: CASSLRVTSGYNEQFF
d_call: TRBD2
j_call: TRBJ2-1
v_call: TRBV5-4
clone_size: once

cdr3_nt: TGTGCCAGCAGTTACGAAGAGACCCCGGTGGGTGAGACCCAGTACTTC
cdr3_aa: CASSYEETPVGETQYF
d_call: NA
j_call: TRBJ2-5
v_call: TRBV6-5
clone_size: NA

cdr3_nt: TGTGCCAGCAGTTCTCGGACTAGCGGGAACATATACGAGCAGTACTTC
cdr3_aa: CASSSRTSGNIYEQYF
d_call: TRBD2
j_call: TRBJ2-7
v_call: TRBV7-2
clone_size: NA

cdr3_nt: TGTGCCAGCAGCGCCGTGGGGACAGGGGATAGCTACACCTTC
cdr3_aa: CASSAVGTGDSYTF
d_call: TRBD1
j_call: TRBJ1-2
v_call: TRBV9
clone_size: NA

cdr3_nt: TGTGCCAGCAGCCCACTACTAGCGGGAGGGCCGACAGATACGCAGTATTTT
cdr3_aa: CASSPLLAGGPTDTQYF
d_call: TRBD2
j_call: TRBJ2-3
v_call: TRBV16
clone_size: NA

cdr3_nt: TGTGCCAGCAGCCTCGGGACTGAAGCTTTCTTT
cdr3_aa: CASSLGTEAFF
d_call: NA
j_call: TRBJ1-1
v_call: TRBV6-6
clone_size: NA

cdr3_nt: TGTGCCAGCACCTCCGAGTACGATACGCAGTATTTT
cdr3_aa: CASTSEYDTQYF
d_call: NA
j_call: TRBJ2-3
v_call: TRBV13
clone_size: NA

cdr3_nt: TGTGCCTGGAGTTTGGCCGCCCCCGCTGAAGCTTTCTTT
cdr3_aa: CAWSLAAPAEAFF
d_call: NA
j_call: TRBJ1-1
v_call: TRBV30
clone_size: once

cdr3_nt: TGTGCCATCAAATGGGGACAGGGTGGCTACGAGCAGTACTTC
cdr3_aa: CAIKWGQGGYEQYF
d_call: TRBD1
j_call: TRBJ2-7
v_call: TRBV2
clone_size: NA

cdr3_nt: TGCAGCGTTGTGACCCCTAGCGCTATCGGAGAGACCCAGTACTTC
cdr3_aa: CSVVTPSAIGETQYF
d_call: NA
j_call: TRBJ2-5
v_call: TRBV29-1
clone_size: NA

cdr3_nt: TGTGCCAGCAGCTTTACCCGGGGTGGAGAGACCCAGTACTTC
cdr3_aa: CASSFTRGGETQYF
d_call: NA
j_call: TRBJ2-5
v_call: TRBV7-9
clone_size: NA

cdr3_nt: TGTGCCGCTATGACTAGCGGGAAACGCGAGCAGTACTTC
cdr3_aa: CAAMTSGKREQYF
d_call: TRBD2
j_call: TRBJ2-7
v_call: TRBV6-6
clone_size: NA

cdr3_nt: TGTGCCAGCAGCGCATCTGTACACTCTGGGGCCAACGTCCTGACTTTC
cdr3_aa: CASSASVHSGANVLTF
d_call: NA
j_call: TRBJ2-6
v_call: TRBV7-6
clone_size: NA

cdr3_nt: TGCAGCGCCGTTTACATGACAGGGGCGAACACTGAAGCTTTCTTT
cdr3_aa: CSAVYMTGANTEAFF
d_call: TRBD1
j_call: TRBJ1-1
v_call: TRBV29-1
clone_size: NA

cdr3_nt: TGTGCCAGCAGTTTATTCGGGAGTACGGACAATGAGCAGTTCTTC
cdr3_aa: CASSLFGSTDNEQFF
d_call: NA
j_call: TRBJ2-1
v_call: TRBV28
clone_size: NA

cdr3_nt: TGTGCCAGCAGTGAAGCGGGGCCCACCGGGGAGCTGTTTTTT
cdr3_aa: CASSEAGPTGELFF
d_call: NA
j_call: TRBJ2-2
v_call: TRBV6-1
clone_size: NA

cdr3_nt: TGTGCCAGCAGCGTAGGAGAGGGACAGGGAAAACCTTACGAGCAGTACTTC
cdr3_aa: CASSVGEGQGKPYEQYF
d_call: TRBD1
j_call: TRBJ2-7
v_call: TRBV9
clone_size: NA

cdr3_nt: TGCGCCAGCAGTTCTGTGTCCCCCACAGATACGCAGTATTTT
cdr3_aa: CASSSVSPTDTQYF
d_call: NA
j_call: TRBJ2-3
v_call: TRBV5-1
clone_size: NA

cdr3_nt: TGTGCCAGTAGTCCTTACGGACTAGCGGGAGGGCCGCAGTTCTTC
cdr3_aa: CASSPYGLAGGPQFF
d_call: TRBD2
j_call: TRBJ2-1
v_call: TRBV19
clone_size: few

cdr3_nt: TGTGCCACCTTAGCGGGAGTCCGCAATGAGCAGTTCTTC
cdr3_aa: CATLAGVRNEQFF
d_call: TRBD2
j_call: TRBJ2-1
v_call: TRBV10-3
clone_size: NA

cdr3_nt: TGTGCCAGCAGCAGTAGCCTTGGGGGGGTAGACAATGAGCAGTTCTTC
cdr3_aa: CASSSSLGGVDNEQFF
d_call: TRBD2
j_call: TRBJ2-1
v_call: TRBV9
clone_size: NA

cdr3_nt: TGTGCCAGTAGTATCGTGACTAGCGGGAGAACAGATACGCAGTATTTT
cdr3_aa: CASSIVTSGRTDTQYF
d_call: TRBD2
j_call: TRBJ2-3
v_call: TRBV19
clone_size: NA

cdr3_nt: TGTGCCAGCAGTTTGGGGACAGGGGTTATCCTGGCCACTGAAGCTTTCTTT
cdr3_aa: CASSLGTGVILATEAFF
d_call: TRBD1
j_call: TRBJ1-1
v_call: TRBV11-2
clone_size: NA

cdr3_nt: TGTGCCAGCAGTTACGGGCAGGGCGATGAGCAGTTCTTC
cdr3_aa: CASSYGQGDEQFF
d_call: NA
j_call: TRBJ2-1
v_call: TRBV6-5
clone_size: NA

cdr3_nt: TGTGCCTGGTCACCGGTTGATTCTAGCACAGATACGCAGTATTTT
cdr3_aa: CAWSPVDSSTDTQYF
d_call: NA
j_call: TRBJ2-3
v_call: TRBV30
clone_size: NA

cdr3_nt: TGTGCCAGCAGCTTAGCGCCGGGGGTAAACACTGAAGCTTTCTTT
cdr3_aa: CASSLAPGVNTEAFF
d_call: NA
j_call: TRBJ1-1
v_call: TRBV7-9
clone_size: NA

cdr3_nt: TGTGCCAGCAGCCAAGATCCCATCTCTGGAAACACCATATATTTT
cdr3_aa: CASSQDPISGNTIYF
d_call: NA
j_call: TRBJ1-3
v_call: TRBV14
clone_size: NA